A selection of T cell receptor beta chains follows, all from one sample in a study of T-cell memory formation after mild COVID-19. TCRdb itself ran the 5' RACE reads through MiXCR, one entry per CDR3 protein. Of 500,000 to 600,000 distinct CDR3 sequences listed, 18% were seen once; the top ten hold around 12%. Sequences were obtained from PBMCs or a T cell subset sorted from them (not recorded which). These receptors were taken from an adult woman who had mild COVID-19 (a few samples of this study predate the infection). Cell type and time point are not known. Both conserved end residues are trimmed from each CDR3. Fields, in order: CDR3 length, J gene, V gene, CDR3 protein.

11 | TRBJ1-1 | TRBV7-9 | ASSLGAHTEAF
11 | TRBJ2-5 | TRBV5-1 | ASSSPFSGHVD
10 | TRBJ1-6 | TRBV12-3/TRBV12-4 | ASSRGVSPLH
13 | TRBJ1-1 | TRBV7-9 | ASSLTGTGGTEAF
13 | TRBJ1-2 | TRBV12-3/TRBV12-4 | ASSFRPGGNYGYT
13 | TRBJ1-1 | TRBV18 | ASSGDRILNTEAF
14 | TRBJ2-1 | TRBV7-2 | ASSQQGIPLYNEQF
14 | TRBJ2-7 | TRBV5-1 | ASSGSGTSHPYEQY
10 | TRBJ1-2 | TRBV19 | ASTPDSYGYT
12 | TRBJ2-1 | TRBV7-2 | ASSFQGALNEQF
12 | TRBJ2-7 | TRBV7-2 | ASSLEAGPYEQY
15 | TRBJ1-3 | TRBV3-1 | ASSQVSTGGFGNTIY
10 | TRBJ2-1 | TRBV20-1 | SARGKDSEQF
12 | TRBJ2-2 | TRBV4-1 | ASSIGENTGELF
12 | TRBJ2-1 | TRBV3-1 | ASNGRGTYNEQF